This TCR beta chain came from a study of T-cell memory formation after mild COVID-19. Study observations and caveats: Pre-infection memory contained some responding clones, which suggested that cross-reactive memory had joined. CD4+ contracting clones were found mainly in CM and EM, and CD8+ ones in EMRA.

With regard to this clonotype: Its antigen is not known.

TCR alpha and TCR beta cDNA libraries carrying sample barcodes and UMIs were produced by 5'RACE using constant-segment primers. TCRdb independently ran MiXCR on the 5' RACE reads; one entry per CDR3 protein. Here the sample spans some 450,000 distinct CDR3 sequences, 20% being singletons. CDR1 and CDR2 (germline): KGHSH, LQKENI. Trimming removed 0 bases from V and 0 bases from J, with 8 bases in between. The CDR3 covers 15 residues. The chain employs TRBV18 and TRBJ1-1, with TRBD1 as a possible D gene (5 bases). Sequencing input: PBMCs or a T cell subset sorted from them (not recorded which). The TCR was taken from an adult woman who had mild COVID-19 (a few samples of this study predate the infection). Cell type and time point are not known. DNA of the CDR3: TGTGCCAGCTCACCACCGTGGGGGGTGAACACTGAAGCTTTCTTT. Translation: CASSPPWGVNTEAFF.